This T cell receptor beta chain was captured by sequencing in a study of OX40 agonist ivuxolimab in advanced cancers. In the study overall: Under the entry rules, prior anti-PD-1, anti-PD-L1 or anti-CTLA-4 therapy was allowed, and 40% had some. Findings and caveats of the study: With doses of 0.1 to 3.0 mg/kg, CD4+ and CD8+ blood T cells had undergone clonal expansion by week 6.

The data were produced by immunoSEQ multiplex PCR, yet TCRdb's version contains in-frame clones alone and is incomplete. Among approximately 70,000 clones, roughly 80% were seen once, and the ten largest hold about 7.4%. Autoimmune disease history or systemic immunosuppression disqualified patients. As to this clone: Its antigen is unidentified.

CDR3 length equals 14 residues. Germline lookup yields CDR1 SGHTA and CDR2 FQGTGA. The V end was cut by 5 bases, the J end by 8 bases, with 16 bases between. The chain joins TRBV7-3 to TRBJ2-1; D might be TRBD2 (5 bases). This TCR was sampled from an adult with an advanced solid tumor such as melanoma, head and neck, liver or kidney cancer. The source material was CD4+ or CD8+ T cells sorted from blood, sampled in a trial of the OX40 agonist ivuxolimab. The chain's CDR3 is CASSKLPSSHEQFF. CDR3 nucleotide sequence: TGTGCCAGCAGCAAATTGCCTAGCTCCCATGAGCAGTTCTTC.